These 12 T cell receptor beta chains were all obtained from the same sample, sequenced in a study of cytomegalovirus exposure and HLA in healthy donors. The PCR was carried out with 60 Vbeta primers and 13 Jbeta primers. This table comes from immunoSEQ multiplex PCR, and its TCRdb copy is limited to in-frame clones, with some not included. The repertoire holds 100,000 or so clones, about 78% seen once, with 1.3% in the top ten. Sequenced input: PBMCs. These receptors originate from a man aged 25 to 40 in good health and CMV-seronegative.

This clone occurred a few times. In DNA, the CDR3 is TGTGCCAGCAGCGTAGGGGGACAGGGGGCTCCCACCGGGGAGCTGTTTTTT. This gives the protein CASSVGGQGAPTGELFF. The chain carries TRBV9 and TRBJ2-2, with 12 bases that match TRBD1. V was pared by 0 bases and J by 4 bases, with 4 bases of the junction left unmatched. Looked up from germline, CDR1 is SGDLS and CDR2 is YYNGEE. The CDR3 consists of 17 residues. The whole variable domain, remainder taken from reference TRBV9 and TRBJ2-2, is DSGVTQTPKHLITATGQRVTLRCSPRSGDLSVYWYQQSLDQGLQFLIQYYNGEERAKGNILERFSAQQFPDLHSELNLSSLELGDSALYFCASSVGGQGAPTGELFFGEGSRLTVL.

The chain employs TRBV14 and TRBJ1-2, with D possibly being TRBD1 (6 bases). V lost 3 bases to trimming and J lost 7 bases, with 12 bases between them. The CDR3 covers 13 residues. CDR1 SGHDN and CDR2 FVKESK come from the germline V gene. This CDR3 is CASSHVSRGGYTF. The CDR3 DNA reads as TGTGCCAGCAGCCATGTTTCCAGGGGTGGCTACACCTTC.

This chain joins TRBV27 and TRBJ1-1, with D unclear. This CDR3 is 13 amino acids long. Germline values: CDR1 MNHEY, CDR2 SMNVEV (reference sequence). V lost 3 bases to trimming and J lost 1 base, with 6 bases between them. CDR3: CASSFDKNTEAFF. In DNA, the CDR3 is TGTGCCAGCAGTTTTGACAAGAACACTGAAGCTTTCTTT.

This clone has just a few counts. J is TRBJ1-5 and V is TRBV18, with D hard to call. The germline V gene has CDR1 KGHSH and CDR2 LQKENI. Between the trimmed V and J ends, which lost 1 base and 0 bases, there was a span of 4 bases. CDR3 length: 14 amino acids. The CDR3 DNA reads TGTGCCAGCTCACCACTTTATAGCAATCAGCCCCAGCATTTT. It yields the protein CASSPLYSNQPQHF. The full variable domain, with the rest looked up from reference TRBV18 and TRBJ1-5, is NAGVMQNPRHLVRRRGQEARLRCSPMKGHSHVYWYRQLPEEGLKFMVYLQKENIIDESGMPKERFSAEFPKEGPSILRIQQVVRGDSAAYFCASSPLYSNQPQHFGDGTRLSIL.

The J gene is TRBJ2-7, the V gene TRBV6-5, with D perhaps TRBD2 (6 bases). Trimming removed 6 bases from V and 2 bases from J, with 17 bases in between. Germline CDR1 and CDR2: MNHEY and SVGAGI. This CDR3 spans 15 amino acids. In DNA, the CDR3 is TGTGCCAGCAGAACTAGCCTGGCCCCGGCCTACGAGCAGTACTTC. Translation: CASRTSLAPAYEQYF.

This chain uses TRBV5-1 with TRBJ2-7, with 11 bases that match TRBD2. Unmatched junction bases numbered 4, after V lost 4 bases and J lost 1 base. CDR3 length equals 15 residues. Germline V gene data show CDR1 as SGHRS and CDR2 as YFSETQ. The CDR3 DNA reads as TGCGCCAGCAGCCAGGGACTAGCGGATTCCTACGAGCAGTACTTC. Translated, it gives CASSQGLADSYEQYF.

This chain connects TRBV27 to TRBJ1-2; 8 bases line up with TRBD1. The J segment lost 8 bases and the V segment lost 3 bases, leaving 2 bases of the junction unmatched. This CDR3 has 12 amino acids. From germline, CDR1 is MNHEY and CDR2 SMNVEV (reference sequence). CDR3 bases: TGTGCCAGCAGTTTGGCAGGGGGCGGCTACACCTTC. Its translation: CASSLAGGGYTF.

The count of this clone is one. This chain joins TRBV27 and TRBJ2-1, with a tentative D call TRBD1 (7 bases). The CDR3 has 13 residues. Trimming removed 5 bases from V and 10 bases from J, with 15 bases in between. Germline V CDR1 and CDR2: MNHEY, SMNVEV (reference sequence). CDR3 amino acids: CASSPYRGGEQFF. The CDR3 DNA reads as TGTGCCAGCAGTCCATACAGGGGAGGAGAGCAGTTCTTC.

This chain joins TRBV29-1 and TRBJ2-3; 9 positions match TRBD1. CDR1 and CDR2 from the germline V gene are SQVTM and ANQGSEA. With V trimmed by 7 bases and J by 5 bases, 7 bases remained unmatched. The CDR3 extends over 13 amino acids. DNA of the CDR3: TGCAGCGCTATACAGGGGGCAAGAGATACGCAGTATTTT. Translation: CSAIQGARDTQYF.

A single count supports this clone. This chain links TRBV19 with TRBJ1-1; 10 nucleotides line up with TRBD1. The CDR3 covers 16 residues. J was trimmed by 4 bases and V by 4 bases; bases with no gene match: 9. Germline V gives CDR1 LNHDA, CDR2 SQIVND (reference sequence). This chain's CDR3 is CASSRRDRGYVTEAFF. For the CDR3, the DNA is TGTGCCAGTAGTAGACGGGACAGGGGTTACGTCACTGAAGCTTTCTTT. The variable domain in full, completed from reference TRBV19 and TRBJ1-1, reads DGGITQSPKYLFRKEGQNVTLSCEQNLNHDAMYWYRQDPGQGLRLIYYSQIVNDFQKGDIAEGYSVSREKKESFPLTVTSAQKNPTAFYLCASSRRDRGYVTEAFFGQGTRLTVV.

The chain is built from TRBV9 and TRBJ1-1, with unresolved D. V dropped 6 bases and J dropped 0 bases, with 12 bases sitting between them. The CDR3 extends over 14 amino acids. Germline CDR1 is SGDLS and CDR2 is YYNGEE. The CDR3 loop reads CASTRGDLNTEAFF. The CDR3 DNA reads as TGTGCCAGCACCCGGGGAGACTTGAACACTGAAGCTTTCTTT.

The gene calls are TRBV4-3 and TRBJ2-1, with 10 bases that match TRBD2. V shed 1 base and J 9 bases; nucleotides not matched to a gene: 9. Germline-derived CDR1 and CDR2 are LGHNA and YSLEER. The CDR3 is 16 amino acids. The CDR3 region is CASSQASEREGGEQFF. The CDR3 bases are TGCGCCAGCAGCCAAGCTAGCGAGCGGGAGGGGGGTGAGCAGTTCTTC.